One sample yielded the 29 T cell receptor beta chains listed below, sequenced in a study of Graves' ophthalmopathy and Graves' hyperthyroidism. The authors amplified TCR beta CDR3 regions from RNA transcripts. First-round RT-PCR relied on HTBI primers, and a second-round multiplex PCR came next. TCRdb independently ran MiXCR on the multiplex PCR reads; one entry per CDR3 protein. Of just over 600,000 distinct CDR3 sequences listed, 22% are singletons. The sample consisted of peripheral blood. These receptor sequences come from a woman between 18 and 30 years old with stable Graves' hyperthyroidism. Some clones in this sample may be carry-over from other donors' samples.

This clonotype was counted at least ten times. This chain connects TRBV7-3 to TRBJ1-5; D ambiguous. Germline CDR1 SGHTA, CDR2 FQGTGA. This CDR3 comprises 13 residues. Trimming stripped 4 bases from V and 7 bases from J, with 11 bases between. The CDR3 nucleotides read TGTGCCAGCAGCTCTGACATCTTCCAGCCCCAGCATTTT. It encodes CASSSDIFQPQHF.

Many counts were recorded for this clonotype. The genes are TRBV4-1 and TRBJ1-1, with 9 bases identical to TRBD1. Germline V gene lookup returns CDR1 MGHRA and CDR2 YSYEKL. The CDR3 covers 14 residues. V lost 2 bases to trimming and J lost 4 bases; unmatched junction nucleotides: 2. The CDR3 bases are TGCGCCAGCAGCCAATGGGGACAGGGCACTGAAGCTTTCTTT. Encoded protein: CASSQWGQGTEAFF.

A few counts support this clonotype. The chain has TRBV12-5 and TRBJ2-2; D not resolved. The CDR3 consists of 13 residues. V shed 3 bases and J shed 3 bases, with 5 bases lying between them. Germline lookup yields CDR1 LGHNT and CDR2 FRNRAP. CDR3 protein: CASGFGDTGELFF. Here the CDR3 DNA reads TGTGCTAGTGGTTTTGGGGACACCGGGGAGCTGTTTTTT.

The chain links TRBV13 to TRBJ1-2; perhaps TRBD1 as D (5 bases). The V gene lost 3 bases and the J gene lost 0 bases, with 26 bases spanning the gap. The CDR3 runs to 20 residues. Germline values: CDR1 PRHDT, CDR2 FYEKMQ (reference sequence). The CDR3 spells CASSFPAKGRPEYSNYGYTF. CDR3 DNA sequence: TGTGCCAGCAGCTTTCCCGCCAAGGGGAGACCGGAGTATTCTAACTATGGCTACACCTTC. The entire variable domain, with the rest obtained from reference TRBV13 and TRBJ1-2, is as follows: AAGVIQSPRHLIKEKRETATLKCYPIPRHDTVYWYQQGPGQDPQFLISFYEKMQSDKGSIPDRFSAQQFSDYHSELNMSSLELGDSALYFCASSFPAKGRPEYSNYGYTFGSGTRLTVV.

This clonotype has a count of ten or more. This chain connects TRBV6-1 to TRBJ1-2; D is unresolved. The germline CDR1 and CDR2 sequences are MNHNS and SASEGT. The ends were cut back, 6 bases at V and 4 bases at J, with 18 bases in the middle. The CDR3 spans 15 residues. The CDR3 protein is CASRRTPTTSYGYTF. CDR3 in DNA: TGTGCCAGCAGACGAACCCCAACAACATCCTATGGCTACACCTTC.

This clonotype was recorded many times. The chain links TRBV20-1 to TRBJ1-6; 8 bases align to TRBD1. From germline, CDR1 is DFQATT and CDR2 SNEGSKA (reference sequence). J gave up 8 bases and V 1 base, and 7 bases lay outside the gene matches. This CDR3 has 15 residues. CDR3 amino acids: CSARVGTGRDSPLHF. CDR3 nucleotide sequence: TGCAGTGCTAGAGTCGGGACAGGCCGTGATTCACCCCTCCACTTT.

This clonotype has at least ten counts. Sequence at one end of the junction differs from germline and may be a read error. V is TRBV6-1 and J is TRBJ1-2; no reliable D call. There are 12 residues in the CDR3. Germline V gives CDR1 MNHNS, CDR2 SASEGT. CDR3 in amino acids: CTSMGGNYGYTF. The CDR3 nucleotides read TGTACCAGCATGGGAGGGAACTATGGCTACACCTTC.

CDR3: CATSDFSDRVNTEAFF. Here the CDR3 DNA reads TGTGCCACCAGTGATTTCTCGGACAGGGTGAACACTGAAGCTTTCTTT. The V gene is TRBV24-1, the J gene TRBJ1-1, with 8 nucleotides matching TRBD1. J gave up 0 bases and V 1 base, and 3 bases lay outside the gene matches. The germline CDR1 and CDR2 sequences are KGHDR and SFDVKD. The CDR3 spans 16 residues.

This clonotype was detected ten times or more. V is TRBV20-1 and J is TRBJ1-1; D may be TRBD1 (6 bases). Trimming removed 4 bases from V and 0 bases from J, with 12 bases in between. Per germline, CDR1 DFQATT and CDR2 SNEGSKA (reference sequence). The CDR3 runs to 14 residues. The DNA for the CDR3 is TGCAGTGCTACAAAAACAGGGTTGAACACTGAAGCTTTCTTT. Residues: CSATKTGLNTEAFF.

This clonotype has a count of ten or more. The V call is TRBV12-3 or TRBV12-4, the J call TRBJ2-2, with 8 bases lining up with TRBD1. V was pared by 5 bases and J by 7 bases, with 15 bases of the junction left unmatched. This CDR3 has 17 residues. Here the CDR3 reads CASSPSGQGGFGGELFF. The CDR3 DNA reads TGTGCCAGCAGTCCAAGTGGACAGGGAGGTTTTGGCGGGGAGCTGTTTTTT.

In its sample, this clonotype was seen many times. The chain joins TRBV6-1 to TRBJ2-7, with D tentatively TRBD2 (7 bases). With 7 bases removed from V and 5 bases from J, the gap between germline ends came to 27 bases. Germline-derived CDR1 and CDR2 are MNHNS and SASEGT. CDR3 length: 17 residues. The chain's CDR3 is CASTENWARGGADEQYF. CDR3 DNA sequence: TGTGCCAGCACCGAAAATTGGGCTAGAGGGGGGGCCGACGAGCAGTACTTC.

CDR3 in amino acids: CASSPSGTETQYF. Here the CDR3 DNA reads TGTGCCAGCTCACCAAGCGGGACGGAGACCCAGTACTTC. The J gene is TRBJ2-5, the V gene TRBV18; 7 nucleotides agree with TRBD2. From germline, CDR1 is KGHSH and CDR2 LQKENI. The junction had 2 bases not matched to a gene; V was cut back by 2 bases and J by 5 bases. The CDR3 is 13 amino acids.

This clonotype has a count of ten or more. The chain recombines TRBV12-3 or TRBV12-4 with TRBJ1-1; D is undetermined. Trimming removed 3 bases from V and 1 base from J, with 9 bases in between. CDR3 size: 14 residues. The CDR3 DNA reads TGTGCCAGCAGTTTTTTATTAAGGAACACTGAAGCTTTCTTT. It codes for CASSFLLRNTEAFF.

This clonotype showed up many times. The V gene is TRBV6-5, the J gene TRBJ2-5; D is undetermined. Trimming cost V 0 bases and J 4 bases, with 9 bases left between them. Germline lookup yields CDR1 MNHEY and CDR2 SVGAGI. The CDR3 is made up of 14 amino acids. Here the CDR3 reads CASSYSRLGETQYF. As DNA, the CDR3 is TGTGCCAGCAGTTACTCGAGGCTGGGAGAGACCCAGTACTTC.

This clonotype was observed a few times. The chain joins TRBV3-1 to TRBJ1-2, with 8 positions matching TRBD1. CDR3 size: 14 residues. The germline CDR1 and CDR2 sequences are LGHDT and YNNKEL (reference sequence). Trimming at V came to 4 bases and at J to 8 bases, leaving 9 bases not matched to a gene. Here the CDR3 DNA reads TGTGCCAGCAGCCCACTTACAGGGGGTGAAGGCTACACCTTC. Translated, it gives CASSPLTGGEGYTF. Together with reference TRBV3-1 and TRBJ1-2, the CDR3 gives the full variable domain: DTAVSQTPKYLVTQMGNDKSIKCEQNLGHDTMYWYKQDSKKFLKIMFSYNNKELIINETVPNRFSPKSPDKAHLNLHINSLELGDSAVYFCASSPLTGGEGYTFGSGTRLTVV.

This clonotype was observed many times. This sequence joins TRBV19 and TRBJ1-1; D call uncertain. Germline loops: CDR1 LNHDA, CDR2 SQIVND (reference sequence). The CDR3 runs 14 residues. Deletions cut 2 bases from V and 0 bases from J, with 7 bases between. The CDR3 DNA reads as TGTGCCAGTAGTATAAGCCAGCTGAACACTGAAGCTTTCTTT. It is translated as CASSISQLNTEAFF.

The V and J genes are TRBV29-1 and TRBJ2-7; D gene unclear. Deletions cut 3 bases from V and 6 bases from J, with 18 bases between. The germline gives CDR1 SQVTM, CDR2 ANQGSEA. The CDR3 has 14 residues. CDR3 sequence reads: CSVEKDPRTGEQYF. CDR3 nucleotide sequence: TGCAGCGTTGAGAAGGACCCGAGGACGGGCGAGCAGTACTTC.

This clonotype was seen only a few times. The chain employs TRBV28 and TRBJ1-2; D is undetermined. CDR1 is MDHEN and CDR2 is SYDVKM in the germline V gene. With 10 bases removed from V and 8 bases from J, the gap between germline ends came to 14 bases. There are 11 residues in the CDR3. The CDR3 DNA reads as TGTGCCACCACTGCAACCCGGGGCTACACCTTC. Encoded protein: CATTATRGYTF.

The chain employs TRBV2 and TRBJ1-2, with D unresolved. Germline V gives CDR1 SNHLY, CDR2 FYNNEI. CDR3 length equals 15 residues. The V end lost 6 bases, the J end lost 0 bases, and 14 bases lay between the germline ends. The CDR3 sequence: CASRIAHLANYGYTF. The DNA for the CDR3 is TGTGCCAGCAGGATCGCGCACCTAGCTAACTATGGCTACACCTTC.

This clonotype was recorded at least ten times. V gene TRBV29-1 combines with J gene TRBJ2-2; the D is unclear. The CDR3 is made up of 13 amino acids. Germline CDR1 SQVTM, CDR2 ANQGSEA. V lost 5 bases and J 2 bases, leaving 9 bases between the germline ends. This CDR3 is CSVLDRNTGELFF. For the CDR3, the DNA is TGCAGCGTTCTGGACCGAAACACCGGGGAGCTGTTTTTT.

This clonotype showed up just a few times. This chain joins TRBV12-5 and TRBJ1-1; maybe TRBD1 (5 bases). Between the trimmed V and J ends, which lost 3 bases and 5 bases, there was a span of 13 bases. In germline, CDR1 is LGHNT, CDR2 FRNRAP. CDR3 size: 14 residues. The CDR3 sequence: CASGFSEGRTEAFF. In nucleotides, the CDR3 is TGTGCTAGTGGTTTCTCTGAGGGGAGAACTGAAGCTTTCTTT.

The chain has TRBV19 and TRBJ2-7; 9 positions match TRBD2. J gave up 5 bases and V 2 bases, and 4 bases lay outside the gene matches. Germline V gene data show CDR1 as LNHDA and CDR2 as SQIVND (reference sequence). CDR3 length: 14 amino acids. CDR3 amino acids: CASSILGTSNEQYF. In DNA, the CDR3 is TGTGCCAGTAGTATATTGGGGACTAGCAACGAGCAGTACTTC.

The genes are TRBV7-2 and TRBJ2-5; TRBD2 might be the D (6 bases). Germline V gene lookup returns CDR1 SGHTA and CDR2 FQGNSA. This CDR3 has 15 residues. Trimming cost V 1 base and J 4 bases, with 13 bases left between them. The CDR3 coding sequence is TGTGCCAGCAGCTTAGATGGAGGAGGGCTAGAGACCCAGTACTTC. The encoded protein is CASSLDGGGLETQYF.

The V and J genes are TRBV28 and TRBJ1-5, with a tentative D call TRBD1 (5 bases). CDR1 MDHEN and CDR2 SYDVKM come from the germline V gene. This CDR3 region has 14 residues. Trimming took 3 bases from V and 3 from J, leaving 9 bases between them. CDR3 DNA: TGTGCCAGCAGTTTGTTAGGGGTCAATCAGCCCCAGCATTTT. Translating gives CASSLLGVNQPQHF.

The chain recombines TRBV12-3 or TRBV12-4 with TRBJ2-7; 7 positions agree with TRBD2. The CDR3 covers 14 residues. V lost 3 bases, J lost 2 bases, and 4 bases stayed unmatched. The CDR3 DNA follows: TGTGCCAGCAGTTTTCGCGGGAGCGCCTACGAGCAGTACTTC. Translation gives CASSFRGSAYEQYF.

Points on this clonotype: This sequence may be a read error, since a much larger clone differs from it by one base. The chain employs TRBV12-3 or TRBV12-4 and TRBJ1-5; D gene ambiguous. The CDR3 runs to 14 residues. The CDR3 reads CASTYRGSRQPQQF. In DNA form, the CDR3 reads TGTGCCAGCACCTACCGGGGTTCGAGGCAGCCCCAGCAGTTT.

This clonotype was detected many times. The CDR3 DNA reads TGTGCCAGCAACCTTTTAGGGGGGGATTCACCCCTCCACTTT. Its protein is CASNLLGGDSPLHF. The genes are TRBV6-5 and TRBJ1-6; TRBD1 is a possible D gene (6 bases). The CDR3 is 14 residues long. V lost 7 bases to trimming and J lost 8 bases, with 15 bases between them. Germline CDR1 and CDR2: MNHEY and SVGAGI.

Remarks on this clonotype: Possible read error: a much larger clone is one base away. The V gene is TRBV9, the J gene TRBJ1-2; D ambiguous. The CDR3 has 14 residues. The V gene's germline CDR1 is SGDLS and CDR2 YYNGEE. The CDR3 is CASSARTDIYGYSF. CDR3 nucleotides: TGTGCCAGCAGCGCCCGGACCGACATCTATGGCTACAGCTTC. The full variable domain, its missing parts supplied by reference TRBV9 and TRBJ1-2, is DSGVTQTPKHLITATGQRVTLRCSPRSGDLSVYWYQQSLDQGLQFLIQYYNGEERAKGNILERFSAQQFPDLHSELNLSSLELGDSALYFCASSARTDIYGYSFGSGTRLTVV.

This clonotype was found a few times. CDR3 DNA: TGTGCCAGCAGGCGAAAGTTACACTCCTACGAGCAGTACTTC. It is translated as CASRRKLHSYEQYF. This chain uses TRBV27 with TRBJ2-7; no definite D call. The V gene lost 6 bases and the J gene lost 0 bases, with 12 bases spanning the gap. CDR3 length: 14 residues. Germline V lookup: CDR1 MNHEY, CDR2 SMNVEV (reference sequence).